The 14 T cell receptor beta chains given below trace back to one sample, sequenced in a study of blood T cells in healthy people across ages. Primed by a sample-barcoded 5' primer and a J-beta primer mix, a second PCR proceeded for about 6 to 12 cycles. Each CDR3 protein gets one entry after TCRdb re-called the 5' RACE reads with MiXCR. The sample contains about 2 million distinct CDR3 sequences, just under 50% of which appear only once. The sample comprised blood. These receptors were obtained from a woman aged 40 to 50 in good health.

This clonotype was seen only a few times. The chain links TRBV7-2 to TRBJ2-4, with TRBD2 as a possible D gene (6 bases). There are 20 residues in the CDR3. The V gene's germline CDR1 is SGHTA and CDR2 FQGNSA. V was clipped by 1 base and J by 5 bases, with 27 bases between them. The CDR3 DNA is TGTGCCAGCAGCTTAGGCCGAAGGAGGGTCGGTAGGGCGGCCCAAAACATTCAGTACTTC. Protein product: CASSLGRRRVGRAAQNIQYF.

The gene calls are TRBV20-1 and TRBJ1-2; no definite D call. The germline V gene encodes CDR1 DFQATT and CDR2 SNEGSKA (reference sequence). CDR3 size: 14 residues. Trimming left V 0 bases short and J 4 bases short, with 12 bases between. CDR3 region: CSAREASTPYGYTF. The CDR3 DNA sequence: TGCAGTGCTAGAGAGGCCTCAACCCCCTATGGCTACACCTTC.

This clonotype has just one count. The CDR3 DNA follows: TGTGCCAGCAGTGATAGACAGGCGGCATGGCAGTACTTC. Translated, it gives CASSDRQAAWQYF. J is TRBJ2-5 and V is TRBV6-5; maybe TRBD1 (6 bases). The germline CDR1 and CDR2 sequences are MNHEY and SVGAGI. The CDR3 has 13 amino acids. V gave up 5 bases and J gave up 11 bases, with 18 bases separating them.

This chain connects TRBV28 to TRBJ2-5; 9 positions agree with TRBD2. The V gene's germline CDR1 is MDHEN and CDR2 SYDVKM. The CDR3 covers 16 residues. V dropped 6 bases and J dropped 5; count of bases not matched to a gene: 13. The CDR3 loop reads CASSQGLAQGQETQYF. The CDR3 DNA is TGTGCCAGCAGCCAAGGACTAGCGCAAGGACAGGAGACCCAGTACTTC.

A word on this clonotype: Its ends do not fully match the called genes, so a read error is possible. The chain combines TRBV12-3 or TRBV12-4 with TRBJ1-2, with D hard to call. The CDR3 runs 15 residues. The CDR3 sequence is CASSLSQGNRYGFTF. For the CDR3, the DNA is TGTGCCAGCAGTTTATCCCAAGGGAATCGCTATGGCTTCACCTTC.

The CDR3 DNA reads TGTGCCAGCAGCTTAGGGGGGGGACTAGCGGGGAATACGCAGTATTTT. This gives the protein CASSLGGGLAGNTQYF. The chain couples TRBV7-2 to TRBJ2-3; 13 nucleotides align to TRBD2. V trimming: 1 base; J trimming: 7 bases; junction bases outside the gene matches: 5. This CDR3 comprises 16 residues. Germline V gene data show CDR1 as SGHTA and CDR2 as FQGNSA.

CDR3: CASSSWDRGMGGYTF. Here the CDR3 DNA reads TGTGCCAGCAGTTCATGGGACAGGGGAATGGGTGGCTACACCTTC. The chain couples TRBV28 to TRBJ1-2; TRBD1 matches 10 bases. The CDR3 is made up of 15 amino acids. V was pared by 4 bases and J by 7 bases, with 9 bases of the junction left unmatched. CDR1 and CDR2 from the germline V gene are MDHEN and SYDVKM.

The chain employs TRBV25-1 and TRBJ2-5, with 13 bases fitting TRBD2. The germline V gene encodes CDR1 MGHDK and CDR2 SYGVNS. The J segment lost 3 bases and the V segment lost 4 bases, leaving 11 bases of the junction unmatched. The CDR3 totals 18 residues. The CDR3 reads CASSVTGGTSGVKETQYF. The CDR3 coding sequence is TGTGCCAGCAGTGTCACGGGTGGGACTAGCGGGGTAAAAGAGACCCAGTACTTC.

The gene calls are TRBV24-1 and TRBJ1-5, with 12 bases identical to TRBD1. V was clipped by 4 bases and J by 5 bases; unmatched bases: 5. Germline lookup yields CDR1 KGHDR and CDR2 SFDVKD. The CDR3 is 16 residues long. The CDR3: CATSEAGTGGDQPQHF. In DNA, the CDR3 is TGTGCCACCAGTGAAGCAGGGACAGGGGGCGATCAGCCCCAGCATTTT.

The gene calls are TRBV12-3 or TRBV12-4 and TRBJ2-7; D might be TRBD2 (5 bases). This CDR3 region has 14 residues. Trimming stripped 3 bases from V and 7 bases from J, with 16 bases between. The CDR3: CASSLLGVPREQYF. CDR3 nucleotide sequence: TGTGCCAGCAGTTTGCTCGGGGTTCCGCGGGAGCAGTACTTC.

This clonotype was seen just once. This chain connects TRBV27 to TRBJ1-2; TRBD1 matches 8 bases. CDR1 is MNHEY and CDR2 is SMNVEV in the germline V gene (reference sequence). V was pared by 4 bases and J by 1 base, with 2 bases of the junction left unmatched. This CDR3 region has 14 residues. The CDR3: CASSWTGFNYGYTF. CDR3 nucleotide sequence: TGTGCCAGCAGTTGGACAGGGTTTAACTATGGCTACACCTTC.

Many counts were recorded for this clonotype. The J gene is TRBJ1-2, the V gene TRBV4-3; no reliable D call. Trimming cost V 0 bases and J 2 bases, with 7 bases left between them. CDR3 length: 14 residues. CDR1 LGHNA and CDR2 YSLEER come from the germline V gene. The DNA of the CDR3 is TGCGCCAGCAGCCAAGATGCGGGAAACTATGGCTACACCTTC. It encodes CASSQDAGNYGYTF.

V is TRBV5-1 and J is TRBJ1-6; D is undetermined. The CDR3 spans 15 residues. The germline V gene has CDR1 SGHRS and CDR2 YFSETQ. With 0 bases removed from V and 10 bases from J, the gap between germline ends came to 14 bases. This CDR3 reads CASSLGRSDQSPLHF. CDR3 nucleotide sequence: TGCGCCAGCAGCTTGGGGCGCTCGGACCAATCACCCCTCCACTTT.

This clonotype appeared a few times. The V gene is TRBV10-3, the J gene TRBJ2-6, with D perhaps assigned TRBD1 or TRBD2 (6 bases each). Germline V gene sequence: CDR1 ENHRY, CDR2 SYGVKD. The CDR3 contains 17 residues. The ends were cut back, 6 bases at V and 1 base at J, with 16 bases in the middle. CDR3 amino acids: CAIRPPTGASGANVLTF. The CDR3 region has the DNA TGTGCCATCAGGCCCCCAACGGGGGCGTCTGGGGCCAACGTCCTGACTTTC.